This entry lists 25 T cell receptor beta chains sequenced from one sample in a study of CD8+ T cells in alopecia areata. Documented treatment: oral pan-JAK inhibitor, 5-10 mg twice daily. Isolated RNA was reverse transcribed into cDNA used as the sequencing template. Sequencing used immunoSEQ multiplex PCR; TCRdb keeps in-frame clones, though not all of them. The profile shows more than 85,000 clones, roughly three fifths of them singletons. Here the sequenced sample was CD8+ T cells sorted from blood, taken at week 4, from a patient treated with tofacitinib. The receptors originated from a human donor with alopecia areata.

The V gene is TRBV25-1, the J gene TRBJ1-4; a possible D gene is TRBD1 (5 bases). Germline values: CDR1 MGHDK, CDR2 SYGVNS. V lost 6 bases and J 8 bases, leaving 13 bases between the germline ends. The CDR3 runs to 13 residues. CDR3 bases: TGTGCCAGCAGCCGGCAGGGAGGGGAAAAACTGTTTTTT. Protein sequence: CASSRQGGEKLFF.

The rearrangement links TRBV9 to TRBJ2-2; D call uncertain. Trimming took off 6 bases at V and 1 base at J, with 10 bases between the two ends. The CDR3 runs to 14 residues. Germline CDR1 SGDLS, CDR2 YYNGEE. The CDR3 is CASTRTGNTGELFF. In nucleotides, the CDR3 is TGTGCCAGCACCCGGACCGGGAACACCGGGGAGCTGTTTTTT. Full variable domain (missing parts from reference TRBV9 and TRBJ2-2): DSGVTQTPKHLITATGQRVTLRCSPRSGDLSVYWYQQSLDQGLQFLIQYYNGEERAKGNILERFSAQQFPDLHSELNLSSLELGDSALYFCASTRTGNTGELFFGEGSRLTVL.

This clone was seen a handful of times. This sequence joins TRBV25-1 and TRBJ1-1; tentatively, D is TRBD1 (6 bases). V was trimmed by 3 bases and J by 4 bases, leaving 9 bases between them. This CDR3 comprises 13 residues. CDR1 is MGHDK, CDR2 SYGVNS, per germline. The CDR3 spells CASSEGRGTEAFF. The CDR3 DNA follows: TGTGCCAGCAGTGAGGGCAGGGGCACTGAAGCTTTCTTT.

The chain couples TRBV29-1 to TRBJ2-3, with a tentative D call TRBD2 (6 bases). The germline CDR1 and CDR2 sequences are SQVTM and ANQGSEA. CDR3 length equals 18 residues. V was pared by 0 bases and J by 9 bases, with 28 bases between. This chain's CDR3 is CSVEDLEARGTGFWTQYF. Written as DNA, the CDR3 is TGCAGCGTTGAAGATCTTGAAGCCCGCGGGACGGGATTCTGGACGCAGTATTTT.

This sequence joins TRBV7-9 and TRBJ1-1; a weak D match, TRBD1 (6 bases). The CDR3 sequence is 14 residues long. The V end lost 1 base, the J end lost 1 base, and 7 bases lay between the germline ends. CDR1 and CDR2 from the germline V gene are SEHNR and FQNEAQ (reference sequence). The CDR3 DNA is TGTGCCAGCAGCTTAGAGGACAGGAACACTGAAGCTTTCTTT. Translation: CASSLEDRNTEAFF.

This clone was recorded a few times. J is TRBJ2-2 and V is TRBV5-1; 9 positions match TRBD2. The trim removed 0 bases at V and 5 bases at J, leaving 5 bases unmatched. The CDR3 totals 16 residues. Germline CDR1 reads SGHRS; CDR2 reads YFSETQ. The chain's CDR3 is CASSLDPSGATGELFF. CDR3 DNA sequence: TGCGCCAGCAGCTTGGATCCTAGCGGGGCAACCGGGGAGCTGTTTTTT.

The CDR3 reads CASSAGLTSGGARQETQYF. The CDR3 DNA reads as TGTGCCAGCAGTGCCGGCTTGACTAGCGGGGGGGCCAGGCAAGAGACCCAGTACTTC. The chain combines TRBV2 with TRBJ2-5, with 14 bases matching TRBD2. The germline V gene encodes CDR1 SNHLY and CDR2 FYNNEI. Trimming took 4 bases from V and 2 from J; bases not matched to a gene: 12. The CDR3 is 19 amino acids.

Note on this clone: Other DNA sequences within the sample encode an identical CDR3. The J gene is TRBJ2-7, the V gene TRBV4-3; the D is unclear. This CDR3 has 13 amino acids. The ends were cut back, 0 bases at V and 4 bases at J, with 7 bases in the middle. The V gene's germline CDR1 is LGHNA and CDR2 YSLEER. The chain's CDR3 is CASSQDSGYEQYF. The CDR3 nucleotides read TGCGCCAGCAGCCAAGATTCCGGATACGAGCAGTACTTC.

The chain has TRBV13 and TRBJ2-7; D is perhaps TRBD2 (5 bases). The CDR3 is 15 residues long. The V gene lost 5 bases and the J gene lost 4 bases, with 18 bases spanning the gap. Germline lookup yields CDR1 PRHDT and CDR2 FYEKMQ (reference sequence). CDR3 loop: CASSTGIGSLYEQYF. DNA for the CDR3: TGTGCCAGCAGCACCGGGATAGGGTCCTTGTACGAGCAGTACTTC.

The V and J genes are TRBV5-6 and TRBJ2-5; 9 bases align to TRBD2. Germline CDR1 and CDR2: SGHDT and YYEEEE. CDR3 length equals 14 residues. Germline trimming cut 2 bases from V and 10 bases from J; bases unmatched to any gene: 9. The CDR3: CASSFTSGREDQYF. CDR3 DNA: TGTGCCAGCAGCTTTACTAGCGGGCGCGAAGACCAGTACTTC.

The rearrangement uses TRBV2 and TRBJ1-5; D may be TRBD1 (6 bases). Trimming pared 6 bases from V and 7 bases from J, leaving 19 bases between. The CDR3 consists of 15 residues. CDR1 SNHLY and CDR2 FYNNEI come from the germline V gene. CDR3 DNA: TGTGCCAGCAGCGATTCAGGGGTTGGAAGCCAGCCCCAGCATTTT. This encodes CASSDSGVGSQPQHF.

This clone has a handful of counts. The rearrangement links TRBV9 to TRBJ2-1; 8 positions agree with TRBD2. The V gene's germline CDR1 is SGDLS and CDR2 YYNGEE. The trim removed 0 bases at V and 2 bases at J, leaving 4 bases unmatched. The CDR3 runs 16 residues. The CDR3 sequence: CASSVDERGPYNEQFF. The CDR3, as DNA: TGTGCCAGCAGCGTAGACGAGCGGGGGCCCTACAATGAGCAGTTCTTC.

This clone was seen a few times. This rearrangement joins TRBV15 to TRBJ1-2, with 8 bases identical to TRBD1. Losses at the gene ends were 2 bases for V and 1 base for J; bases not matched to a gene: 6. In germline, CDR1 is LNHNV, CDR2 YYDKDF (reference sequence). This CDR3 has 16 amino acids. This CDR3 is CATSRRRQGNNYGYTF. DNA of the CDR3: TGTGCCACCAGCAGAAGGAGACAGGGGAATAACTATGGCTACACCTTC. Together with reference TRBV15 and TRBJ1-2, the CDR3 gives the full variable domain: DAMVIQNPRYQVTQFGKPVTLSCSQTLNHNVMYWYQQKSSQAPKLLFHYYDKDFNNEADTPDNFQSRRPNTSFCFLDIRSPGLGDTAMYLCATSRRRQGNNYGYTFGSGTRLTVV.

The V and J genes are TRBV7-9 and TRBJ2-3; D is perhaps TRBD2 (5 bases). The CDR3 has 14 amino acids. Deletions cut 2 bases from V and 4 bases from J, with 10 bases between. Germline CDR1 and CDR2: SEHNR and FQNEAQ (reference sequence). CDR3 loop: CASSLSLAADTQYF. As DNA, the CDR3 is TGTGCCAGCAGCTTAAGCCTAGCCGCAGATACGCAGTATTTT.

The CDR3 is CASRTSGGYTDTQYF. As DNA, the CDR3 is TGTGCCAGCAGAACTAGCGGGGGGTACACAGATACGCAGTATTTT. V is TRBV27 and J is TRBJ2-3; 12 bases line up with TRBD2. V shed 6 bases, J shed 2 bases, and the junction held 3 bases outside the gene matches. CDR1 is MNHEY, CDR2 SMNVEV, per germline (reference sequence). The CDR3 runs 15 residues.

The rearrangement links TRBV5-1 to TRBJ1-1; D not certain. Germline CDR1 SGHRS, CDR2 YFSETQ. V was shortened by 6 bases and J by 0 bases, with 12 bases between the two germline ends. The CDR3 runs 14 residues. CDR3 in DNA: TGCGCCAGCAAAGGGCTCGGGGTGAACACTGAAGCTTTCTTT. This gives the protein CASKGLGVNTEAFF.

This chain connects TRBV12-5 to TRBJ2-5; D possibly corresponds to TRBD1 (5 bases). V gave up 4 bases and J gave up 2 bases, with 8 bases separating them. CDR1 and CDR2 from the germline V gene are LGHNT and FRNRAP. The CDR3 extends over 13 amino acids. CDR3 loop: CASGSTDQETQYF. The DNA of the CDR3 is TGTGCTAGTGGTTCGACAGATCAAGAGACCCAGTACTTC.

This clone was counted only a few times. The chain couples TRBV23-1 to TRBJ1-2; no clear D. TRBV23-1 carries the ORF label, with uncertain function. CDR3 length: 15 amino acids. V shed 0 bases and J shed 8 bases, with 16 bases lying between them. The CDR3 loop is CASSQSEAAPRGYTF. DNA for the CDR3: TGCGCCAGCAGTCAATCTGAGGCCGCCCCGAGGGGCTACACCTTC.

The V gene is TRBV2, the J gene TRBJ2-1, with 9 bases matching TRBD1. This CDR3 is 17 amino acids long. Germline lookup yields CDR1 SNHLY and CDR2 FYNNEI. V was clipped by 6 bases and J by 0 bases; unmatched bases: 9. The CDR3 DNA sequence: TGTGCCAGCAGCCACTTACAGGGGGCGGCCTCCTACAATGAGCAGTTCTTC. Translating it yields CASSHLQGAASYNEQFF.

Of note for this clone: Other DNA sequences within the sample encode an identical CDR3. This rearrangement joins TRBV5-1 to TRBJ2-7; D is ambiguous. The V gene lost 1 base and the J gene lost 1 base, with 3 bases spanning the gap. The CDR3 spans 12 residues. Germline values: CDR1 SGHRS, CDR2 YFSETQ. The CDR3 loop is CASSLSSYEQYF. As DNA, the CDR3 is TGCGCCAGCAGCTTGAGTTCCTACGAGCAGTACTTC.

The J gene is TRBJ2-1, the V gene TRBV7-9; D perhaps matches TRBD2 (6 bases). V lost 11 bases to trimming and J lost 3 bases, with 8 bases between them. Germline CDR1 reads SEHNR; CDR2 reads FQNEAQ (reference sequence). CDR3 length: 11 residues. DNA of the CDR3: TGTGCCCCGGGGGTCTACAATGAGCAGTTCTTC. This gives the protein CAPGVYNEQFF.

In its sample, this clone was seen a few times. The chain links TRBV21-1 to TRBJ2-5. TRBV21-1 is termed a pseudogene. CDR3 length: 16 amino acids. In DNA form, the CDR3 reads TGTGCCAGCAGCAAAGTGACAAACCGGGACCAAGAGACCCAGTACTTC. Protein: CASSKVTNRDQETQYF.

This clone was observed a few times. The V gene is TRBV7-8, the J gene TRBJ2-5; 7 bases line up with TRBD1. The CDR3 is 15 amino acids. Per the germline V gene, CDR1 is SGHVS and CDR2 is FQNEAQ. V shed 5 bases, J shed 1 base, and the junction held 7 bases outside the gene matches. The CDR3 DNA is TGTGCCAGCAGCATATGGGACAGTGCCCAAGAGACCCAGTACTTC. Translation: CASSIWDSAQETQYF.

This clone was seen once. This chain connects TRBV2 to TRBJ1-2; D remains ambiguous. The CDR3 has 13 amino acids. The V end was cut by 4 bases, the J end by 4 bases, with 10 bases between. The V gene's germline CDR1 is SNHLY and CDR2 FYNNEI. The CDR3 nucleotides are TGTGCCAGCAGTGTTGGGGTTGGCTATGGCTACACCTTC. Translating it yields CASSVGVGYGYTF.

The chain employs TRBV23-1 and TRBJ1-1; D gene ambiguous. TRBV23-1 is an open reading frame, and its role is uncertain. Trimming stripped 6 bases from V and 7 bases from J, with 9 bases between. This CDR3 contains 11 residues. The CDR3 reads CASSPSDEAFF. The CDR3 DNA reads TGCGCCAGCAGCCCCTCAGATGAAGCTTTCTTT.